These 23 T cell receptor beta chains share one sample of origin, sequenced in a study of blood T cell repertoires in COVID-19. Generated by immunoSEQ multiplex PCR, the TCRdb table keeps only in-frame clones and is missing some. The sample comprises under 300,000 clones, just under 85% of which are singletons, and more than 8% rests with the top ten. The sequencing sample was made of peripheral blood. The receptors stem from a woman older than 75 with acute or convalescent COVID-19.

V usage is TRBV6-1 and J usage is TRBJ2-7; the D gene is possibly TRBD2 (6 bases). The CDR3 totals 14 residues. Trimming removed 1 base at V and 3 bases at J, with 10 bases between. Germline-derived CDR1 and CDR2 are MNHNS and SASEGT. The CDR3 DNA sequence: TGTGCCAGCAGTGAAGGGAATAGCGGCTACGAGCAGTACTTC. As protein: CASSEGNSGYEQYF.

The chain employs TRBV6-5 and TRBJ1-1, with TRBD1 matching 8 bases. The CDR3 runs to 14 residues. The germline V gene has CDR1 MNHEY and CDR2 SVGAGI. After removal of 6 bases from V and 3 bases from J, the junction contained 6 bases not matched to a gene. CDR3 bases: TGTGCCAGCAGCAGGGGGCGCCGTGACACTGAAGCTTTCTTT. Protein sequence: CASSRGRRDTEAFF.

The J gene is TRBJ1-5, the V gene TRBV2, with a weak D call TRBD1 (6 bases). V lost 5 bases, J lost 7 bases, and 15 bases lay in between. Looked up from germline, CDR1 is SNHLY and CDR2 is FYNNEI. This CDR3 comprises 14 residues. The chain's CDR3 is CASSPQQGSQPQHF. Written as DNA, the CDR3 is TGTGCCAGCAGTCCTCAACAGGGATCCCAGCCCCAGCATTTT.

This clone was counted a few times. The rearrangement joins TRBV28 to TRBJ1-4; D possibly corresponds to TRBD1 (5 bases). The V end lost 5 bases, the J end lost 3 bases, and 13 bases lay between the germline ends. Germline CDR1 and CDR2: MDHEN and SYDVKM. The CDR3 sequence is 15 residues long. The CDR3 coding sequence is TGTGCCAGCAGTACTCCCAGGGTTGCTAATGAAAAACTGTTTTTT. It is translated as CASSTPRVANEKLFF.

The chain combines TRBV7-9 with TRBJ2-2, with a possible D match to TRBD1 (6 bases). Germline assignment: CDR1 SEHNR and CDR2 FQNEAQ (reference sequence). This CDR3 is 14 amino acids long. Trimming pared 5 bases from V and 5 bases from J, leaving 12 bases between. The CDR3 DNA reads as TGTGCCAGCAGCCTAGACAGGCAGACCGGGGAGCTGTTTTTT. Translating gives CASSLDRQTGELFF. The full variable domain, rest sourced from reference TRBV7-9 and TRBJ2-2, is DTGVSQNPRHKITKRGQNVTFRCDPISEHNRLYWYRQTLGQGPEFLTYFQNEAQLEKSRLLSDRFSAERPKGSFSTLEIQRTEQGDSAMYLCASSLDRQTGELFFGEGSRLTVL.

The V and J genes are TRBV6-5 and TRBJ2-2, with TRBD2 matching 7 bases. Germline V gene lookup returns CDR1 MNHEY and CDR2 SVGAGI. This CDR3 spans 14 amino acids. V trimming: 7 bases; J trimming: 8 bases; junction bases outside the gene matches: 10. The CDR3 loop is CASIPQGGRGELFF. The CDR3 DNA reads TGTGCCAGCATTCCCCAGGGAGGGCGGGGGGAGCTGTTTTTT.

The V call is TRBV7-3, the J call TRBJ2-1; 12 bases line up with TRBD1. V gave up 5 bases and J gave up 7 bases; unmatched junction bases: 6. The germline CDR1 and CDR2 sequences are SGHTA and FQGTGA. This CDR3 has 15 residues. CDR3 DNA: TGTGCCAGCAGCCCCGGGACAGGGGGCGCAAATGAGCAGTTCTTC. Its translation is CASSPGTGGANEQFF.

V and J are TRBV7-2 and TRBJ1-6; 9 bases agree with TRBD1. V lost 4 bases to trimming and J lost 6 bases; unmatched junction nucleotides: 4. The CDR3 covers 15 residues. Germline V gene data show CDR1 as SGHTA and CDR2 as FQGNSA. The CDR3 spells CASSWDRASNSPLHF. The CDR3 region has the DNA TGTGCCAGCAGCTGGGACAGGGCAAGTAATTCACCCCTCCACTTT.

The V gene is TRBV7-9, the J gene TRBJ2-7; 8 bases are a match to TRBD1. Germline CDR1 and CDR2: SEHNR and FQNEAQ (reference sequence). There are 16 residues in the CDR3. V shed 3 bases, J shed 6 bases, and the junction held 13 bases outside the gene matches. CDR3 loop: CASSFGTGGRRGEQYF. The DNA of the CDR3 is TGTGCCAGCAGCTTTGGAACAGGGGGTCGAAGGGGCGAGCAGTACTTC.

V gene TRBV15 combines with J gene TRBJ1-5; 8 positions agree with TRBD1. The V gene end was trimmed by 3 bases and the J gene end by 5 bases; junction bases not matched to a gene: 3. The germline V gene encodes CDR1 LNHNV and CDR2 YYDKDF (reference sequence). The CDR3 spans 14 residues. The CDR3 protein is CATSSGQGYQPQHF. The CDR3 DNA is TGTGCCACCAGCAGTGGACAGGGTTATCAGCCCCAGCATTTT.

The chain carries TRBV28 and TRBJ2-3, with D possibly matching TRBD2 (7 bases). CDR1 and CDR2 (germline): MDHEN, SYDVKM. V shed 6 bases and J shed 3 bases, with 25 bases lying between them. This CDR3 has 18 residues. CDR3 nucleotide sequence: TGTGCCAGCAGAAAAAGGGGGGGACGGCAGAGGGATACAGATACGCAGTATTTT. Protein product: CASRKRGGRQRDTDTQYF.

This clone was seen only once. V usage is TRBV3-1 (or the pseudogene TRBV3-2) and J usage is TRBJ1-3; D not resolved. The V end lost 0 bases, the J end lost 0 bases, and 9 bases lay between the germline ends. This CDR3 comprises 16 residues. Germline CDR1 reads LGHDT; CDR2 reads YNNKEL (reference sequence). The CDR3 sequence is CASSQDRVNSGNTIYF. The CDR3 DNA reads as TGTGCCAGCAGCCAAGATCGGGTAAACTCTGGAAACACCATATATTTT.

V is TRBV3-1 (or the pseudogene TRBV3-2) and J is TRBJ1-2; 7 bases match TRBD1. Germline V lookup: CDR1 LGHDT, CDR2 YNNKEL (reference sequence). Unmatched junction bases numbered 3, after V lost 1 base and J lost 7 bases. The CDR3 is 13 amino acids. The CDR3 here is CASSQGTGGGYTF. CDR3 in DNA: TGTGCCAGCAGCCAAGGGACAGGCGGTGGCTACACCTTC.

The rearrangement uses TRBV21-1 and TRBJ1-1; the table's D call TRBD1 went unverified against the DNA. TRBV21-1 is a pseudogene. The CDR3 consists of 12 residues. The DNA of the CDR3 is TGTGCCAGCAGAGACAGAAACACTGAAGCTTTCTTT. Its protein product is CASRDRNTEAFF.

This clone showed up just a few times. The CDR3 here is CASSPGQGRYEQYF. CDR3 bases: TGTGCCAGCAGCCCGGGACAGGGTAGGTACGAGCAGTACTTC. The chain is built from TRBV5-4 and TRBJ2-7; 9 nucleotides align to TRBD1. In germline, CDR1 is SGHNT, CDR2 YYREEE (reference sequence). This CDR3 has 14 residues. Trimming took 4 bases from V and 4 from J; bases not matched to a gene: 6.

This chain connects TRBV30 to TRBJ1-3; D gene unclear. In germline, CDR1 is GTSNPN, CDR2 SVGIG (reference sequence). The length of the CDR3 is 17 residues. Between the trimmed V and J ends, which lost 0 bases and 1 base, there was a span of 16 bases. This CDR3 is CAWSVQPLLSSGNTIYF. CDR3 DNA sequence: TGTGCCTGGAGTGTACAGCCCCTACTTAGTTCTGGAAACACCATATATTTT. Full variable domain (rest looked up from reference TRBV30 and TRBJ1-3): SQTIHQWPATLVQPVGSPLSLECTVEGTSNPNLYWYRQAAGRGLQLLFYSVGIGQISSEVPQNLSASRPQDRQFILSSKKLLLSDSGFYLCAWSVQPLLSSGNTIYFGEGSWLTVV.

In this sample, this clone turned up a few times. The rearrangement joins TRBV28 to TRBJ2-7; D is perhaps TRBD1 (6 bases). The V end lost 3 bases, the J end lost 0 bases, and 15 bases lay between the germline ends. Germline CDR1 MDHEN, CDR2 SYDVKM. The CDR3 spans 16 residues. This CDR3 is CASSFPRTEFSYEQYF. CDR3 coding DNA: TGTGCCAGCAGTTTCCCGCGGACAGAGTTCTCCTACGAGCAGTACTTC. Using reference TRBV28 and TRBJ2-7 for the parts outside the CDR3, the full variable domain is DVKVTQSSRYLVKRTGEKVFLECVQDMDHENMFWYRQDPGLGLRLIYFSYDVKMKEKGDIPEGYSVSREKKERFSLILESASTNQTSMYLCASSFPRTEFSYEQYFGPGTRLTVT.

This clone was detected only once. CDR3 protein: CASSFGPYEQYF. The CDR3, as DNA: TGTGCCAGCAGTTTTGGGCCCTACGAGCAGTACTTC. The gene calls are TRBV28 and TRBJ2-7, with no clear D. CDR1 and CDR2 from the germline V gene are MDHEN and SYDVKM. The CDR3 covers 12 residues. Trimming stripped 3 bases from V and 2 bases from J, with 5 bases between. Full variable domain (remainder filled in from reference TRBV28 and TRBJ2-7): DVKVTQSSRYLVKRTGEKVFLECVQDMDHENMFWYRQDPGLGLRLIYFSYDVKMKEKGDIPEGYSVSREKKERFSLILESASTNQTSMYLCASSFGPYEQYFGPGTRLTVT.

This clone was picked up one time. The gene calls are TRBV3-1 (or the pseudogene TRBV3-2) and TRBJ2-3, with TRBD2 as a possible D gene (7 bases). The V end was cut by 4 bases, the J end by 2 bases, with 25 bases between. The germline CDR1 and CDR2 sequences are LGHDT and YNNKEL (reference sequence). The CDR3 has 19 residues. The CDR3 coding sequence is TGTGCCAGCAGCCCTCCTGGACAGTCGGGGACTACCCTCACAGATACGCAGTATTTT. This translates into CASSPPGQSGTTLTDTQYF.

V and J are TRBV4-2 and TRBJ2-7; TRBD1 aligns across 7 bases. The CDR3 loop spans 19 amino acids. Germline V lookup: CDR1 LGHNA, CDR2 YNFKEQ. V gave up 1 base and J gave up 1 base; unmatched junction bases: 16. CDR3: CASSQAKYGRGGGSYEQYF. The DNA of the CDR3 is TGTGCCAGCAGCCAAGCCAAGTACGGTAGAGGGGGCGGTTCCTACGAGCAGTACTTC.

V and J are TRBV6-5 and TRBJ1-5; the D is unclear. CDR3 length: 14 amino acids. The V and J ends lost 7 bases and 6 bases respectively, with 16 bases between them. Germline V gives CDR1 MNHEY, CDR2 SVGAGI. Written as DNA, the CDR3 is TGTGCCAGCACCGAGCCCGGGGTGGCTCAGCCCCAGCATTTT. It yields the protein CASTEPGVAQPQHF.

Here the CDR3 reads CASTGENEKLFF. The CDR3 coding sequence is TGTGCCAGTACAGGCGAAAATGAAAAACTGTTTTTT. V is TRBV12-3 or TRBV12-4 and J is TRBJ1-4, with D tentatively TRBD1 (5 bases). There are 12 residues in the CDR3. V shed 9 bases and J shed 5 bases, with 10 bases lying between them.

This chain joins TRBV5-1 and TRBJ1-1; D unclear. The CDR3 covers 15 residues. Trimming removed 4 bases from V and 3 bases from J, with 16 bases in between. Per germline, CDR1 SGHRS and CDR2 YFSETQ. The CDR3 nucleotides are TGCGCCAGCAGCGGAGGGTCTTCAGGATACACTGAAGCTTTCTTT. Its translation: CASSGGSSGYTEAFF.